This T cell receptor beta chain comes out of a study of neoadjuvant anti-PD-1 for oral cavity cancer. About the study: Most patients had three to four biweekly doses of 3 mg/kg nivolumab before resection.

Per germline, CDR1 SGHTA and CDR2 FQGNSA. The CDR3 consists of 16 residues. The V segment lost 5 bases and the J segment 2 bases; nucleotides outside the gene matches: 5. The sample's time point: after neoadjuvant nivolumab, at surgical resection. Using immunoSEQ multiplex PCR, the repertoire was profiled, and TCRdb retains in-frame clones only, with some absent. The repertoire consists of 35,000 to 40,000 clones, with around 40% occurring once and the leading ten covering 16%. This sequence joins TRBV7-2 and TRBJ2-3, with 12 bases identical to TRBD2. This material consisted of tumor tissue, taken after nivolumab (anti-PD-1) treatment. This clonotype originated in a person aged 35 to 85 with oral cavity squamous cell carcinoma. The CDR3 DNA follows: TGTGCCAGCAGCCATGGACTAGCGGGAATCACAGATACGCAGTATTTT. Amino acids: CASSHGLAGITDTQYF.